Below, 5 T cell receptor beta chains from the same sample are listed, as sequenced in a study of cytomegalovirus exposure and HLA in healthy donors. Amplification used 60 Vbeta primers and 13 Jbeta primers. TCRdb keeps only in-frame clones here, not all; method: immunoSEQ multiplex PCR. The sample lists over 140,000 clones; roughly four fifths were seen once. The sample consisted of PBMCs. These receptors came from a man aged 25-40 years in good health and CMV-seropositive.

CDR3 coding DNA: TGTGCCAGCAGTTTTCAGGCCTCCGGGATGTCCTACGAGCAGTACTTC. Translating it yields CASSFQASGMSYEQYF. The J gene is TRBJ2-7, the V gene TRBV28; the D gene is possibly TRBD2 (5 bases). Trimming took 3 bases from V and 1 from J, leaving 16 bases between them. The CDR3 has 16 amino acids. CDR1 and CDR2 (germline): MDHEN, SYDVKM.

In this sample, this clone turned up a few times. The rearrangement uses TRBV29-1 and TRBJ2-3, with TRBD2 matching over 9 bases. The CDR3 spans 14 residues. The V gene's germline CDR1 is SQVTM and CDR2 ANQGSEA. V lost 5 bases and J lost 5; bases outside the gene matches: 8. CDR3 DNA sequence: TGCAGCGTTAGGGCGGGGGGGCAGGAAGATACGCAGTATTTT. It is translated as CSVRAGGQEDTQYF.

V and J are TRBV7-9 and TRBJ2-7; D is undetermined. V shed 5 bases and J shed 1 base, with 9 bases lying between them. The CDR3 is made up of 13 amino acids. Germline-derived CDR1 and CDR2 are SEHNR and FQNEAQ (reference sequence). In nucleotides, the CDR3 is TGTGCCAGCAGCCCCGGCGGTTCCTACGAGCAGTACTTC. It codes for CASSPGGSYEQYF.

The chain is built from TRBV5-6 and TRBJ2-5, with 7 positions matching TRBD2. CDR1 SGHDT and CDR2 YYEEEE come from the germline V gene. The CDR3 extends over 15 amino acids. V dropped 1 base and J dropped 5; count of bases not matched to a gene: 8. CDR3 in DNA: TGTGCCAGCAGCTTGTCGGCGGGAGCTGGTGAGACCCAGTACTTC. This codes for CASSLSAGAGETQYF.

The gene calls are TRBV11-3 and TRBJ2-1; 7 nucleotides agree with TRBD2. With V trimmed by 5 bases and J by 2 bases, 6 bases remained unmatched. The CDR3 is made up of 15 amino acids. CDR1 is SGHNT and CDR2 is YENEEA in the germline V gene. This CDR3 reads CASSALATAYNEQFF. Written as DNA, the CDR3 is TGTGCCAGCAGCGCACTAGCGACCGCCTACAATGAGCAGTTCTTC.